One sample yielded the 25 T cell receptor beta chains listed below, sequenced in a study of glioma-infiltrating T cells after dendritic cell vaccination. Noted time point: after dendritic cell vaccination, including at tumor progression/relapse. Profiled with immunoSEQ multiplex PCR; TCRdb holds only in-frame clones, not every one. Among approximately 110,000 clones, roughly 89% were seen once, and the ten largest hold approximately 3%. The input for sequencing was blood, taken after dendritic cell vaccination. Every receptor here comes from a human donor with glioblastoma.

The chain links TRBV5-1 to TRBJ2-3; 11 bases are shared with TRBD1. The V gene end was trimmed by 6 bases and the J gene end by 6 bases; junction bases not matched to a gene: 6. CDR3 length: 14 residues. Germline values: CDR1 SGHRS, CDR2 YFSETQ. This CDR3 is CASTGTGGMDTQYF. DNA for the CDR3: TGCGCCAGCACCGGGACAGGGGGAATGGATACGCAGTATTTT.

This chain links TRBV10-3 with TRBJ1-1; 10 bases line up with TRBD1. J was trimmed by 4 bases and V by 2 bases; bases with no gene match: 4. Germline values: CDR1 ENHRY, CDR2 SYGVKD. The CDR3 spans 15 residues. In DNA form, the CDR3 reads TGTGCCATCAGTGAGGGGACAGGGGACACCACTGAAGCTTTCTTT. Encoded protein: CAISEGTGDTTEAFF.

As for this clone: A read error may produce the germline difference seen at one junction end. The chain links TRBV5-4 to TRBJ2-7, with a tentative D call TRBD2 (5 bases). From germline, CDR1 is SGHNT and CDR2 YYREEE (reference sequence). The CDR3 has 14 amino acids. The chain's CDR3 is CAGSPRDTPDRQYF. In nucleotides, the CDR3 is TGTGCCGGCAGCCCCCGGGATACGCCTGATCGGCAGTACTTC.

The genes are TRBV18 and TRBJ2-1; TRBD2 matches at 14 bases. The CDR3 totals 17 residues. Germline V gene data show CDR1 as KGHSH and CDR2 as LQKENI. Unmatched junction bases numbered 10, after V lost 5 bases and J lost 7 bases. The CDR3 DNA sequence: TGTGCCAGCTCAGGACTGACTAGCGGGAGGGCCTTGAATGAGCAGTTCTTC. Its translation: CASSGLTSGRALNEQFF.

V and J are TRBV7-9 and TRBJ2-1; 10 nucleotides agree with TRBD2. The CDR3 is made up of 15 amino acids. The J segment lost 9 bases and the V segment lost 4 bases, leaving 9 bases of the junction unmatched. CDR1 is SEHNR, CDR2 FQNEAQ, per germline (reference sequence). CDR3 DNA sequence: TGTGCCAGCAGCTCAGGGCTAGCGGGAGTAAGTGAGCAGTTCTTC. Its protein is CASSSGLAGVSEQFF.

This clone was picked up one time. The rearrangement links TRBV6-1 to TRBJ1-4; the D gene is possibly TRBD1 (6 bases). V was shortened by 2 bases and J by 8 bases, with 15 bases between the two germline ends. CDR1 is MNHNS and CDR2 is SASEGT in the germline V gene. CDR3 length: 15 amino acids. CDR3 region: CASSERNREGEKLFF. CDR3 nucleotide sequence: TGTGCCAGCAGTGAAAGAAACAGGGAAGGAGAAAAACTGTTTTTT.

This rearrangement joins TRBV29-1 to TRBJ1-3; 7 positions agree with TRBD1. The CDR3 spans 14 residues. The trim removed 7 bases at V and 0 bases at J, leaving 6 bases unmatched. CDR1 and CDR2 from the germline V gene are SQVTM and ANQGSEA. The DNA of the CDR3 is TGCAGCGCCGGTGACAGGGTCTCTGGAAACACCATATATTTT. The encoded protein is CSAGDRVSGNTIYF.

This clone has just one count. This rearrangement joins TRBV11-3 to TRBJ2-5, with D possibly matching TRBD2 (5 bases). The germline V and J ends were trimmed by 0 bases and 2 bases, with 10 bases remaining between them. The CDR3 loop spans 15 amino acids. Per the germline V gene, CDR1 is SGHNT and CDR2 is YENEEA. This CDR3 is CASSLDGLRQETQYF. DNA of the CDR3: TGTGCCAGCAGCTTAGATGGACTGCGACAAGAGACCCAGTACTTC. Supplemented by reference TRBV11-3 and TRBJ2-5, the full variable domain reads EAGVVQSPRYKIIEKKQPVAFWCNPISGHNTLYWYLQNLGQGPELLIRYENEEAVDDSQLPKDRFSAERLKGVDSTLKIQPAELGDSAVYLCASSLDGLRQETQYFGPGTRLLVL.

This chain uses TRBV5-1 with TRBJ2-5; the D gene is possibly TRBD1 (5 bases). Germline CDR1 and CDR2: SGHRS and YFSETQ. V lost 1 base to trimming and J lost 5 bases, with 9 bases between them. The CDR3 is made up of 13 amino acids. The DNA of the CDR3 is TGCGCCAGCAGCTTGCAGGGCTGGGAGACCCAGTACTTC. This gives the protein CASSLQGWETQYF.

This chain links TRBV5-4 with TRBJ2-7; 7 bases are a match to TRBD2. V gave up 0 bases and J gave up 2 bases; unmatched junction bases: 5. Germline CDR1 and CDR2: SGHNT and YYREEE (reference sequence). CDR3 length: 15 residues. The CDR3 here is CASSLGGSMPYEQYF. The DNA for the CDR3 is TGTGCCAGCAGCTTGGGCGGGAGCATGCCCTACGAGCAGTACTTC.

The chain has TRBV27 and TRBJ1-1; possibly TRBD1 for D (6 bases). V was pared by 10 bases and J by 0 bases, with 15 bases between. The V gene's germline CDR1 is MNHEY and CDR2 SMNVEV (reference sequence). The CDR3 extends over 14 amino acids. CDR3: CAINLDSLNTEAFF. CDR3 DNA: TGTGCCATCAACCTGGACAGCCTGAACACTGAAGCTTTCTTT.

V gene TRBV30 combines with J gene TRBJ1-2; possible D gene TRBD1, 5 bases. This CDR3 region has 14 residues. V was shortened by 2 bases and J by 2 bases, with 12 bases between the two germline ends. Germline V CDR1 and CDR2: GTSNPN, SVGIG (reference sequence). The CDR3: CAWSRGEGNYGYTF. The CDR3 coding sequence is TGTGCCTGGAGTCGGGGGGAGGGAAACTATGGCTACACCTTC.

CDR3: CASSPGLVVVQYF. Here the CDR3 DNA reads TGTGCCAGCAGCCCTGGACTAGTCGTCGTCCAGTACTTC. V usage is TRBV28 and J usage is TRBJ2-5; 7 positions agree with TRBD2. The V gene end was trimmed by 6 bases and the J gene end by 10 bases; junction bases not matched to a gene: 11. Germline CDR1 is MDHEN and CDR2 is SYDVKM. The CDR3 covers 13 residues.

The chain carries TRBV9 and TRBJ2-1, with TRBD2 as a possible D gene (5 bases). Per the germline V gene, CDR1 is SGDLS and CDR2 is YYNGEE. This CDR3 is 15 amino acids long. V dropped 0 bases and J dropped 7 bases, with 14 bases sitting between them. This CDR3 reads CASSVGQSPGNEQFF. CDR3 nucleotide sequence: TGTGCCAGCAGCGTAGGCCAATCTCCGGGAAATGAGCAGTTCTTC.

This clone showed up just a few times. This chain uses TRBV7-8 with TRBJ1-5; 7 bases fit TRBD1. The CDR3 extends over 15 amino acids. V lost 5 bases, J lost 3 bases, and 7 bases stayed unmatched. Germline CDR1 reads SGHVS; CDR2 reads FQNEAQ. The CDR3 protein is CASSTLGTANQPQHF. In nucleotides, the CDR3 is TGTGCCAGCAGCACCCTGGGGACAGCCAATCAGCCCCAGCATTTT.

V and J are TRBV15 and TRBJ1-4, with TRBD1 as a possible D gene (5 bases). The CDR3 covers 15 residues. Germline values: CDR1 LNHNV, CDR2 YYDKDF (reference sequence). With 1 base removed from V and 8 bases from J, the gap between germline ends came to 14 bases. CDR3 in DNA: TGTGCCACCAGCAGAGGGACACGGGTTCGCGAAAAACTGTTTTTT. Translation: CATSRGTRVREKLFF.

This chain joins TRBV27 and TRBJ2-5; TRBD2 agrees at 8 bases. The assigned J gene may be wrong: the sequence end matches TRBJ2-7 better. CDR1 MNHEY and CDR2 SMNVEV come from the germline V gene (reference sequence). The CDR3 spans 15 residues. CDR3 amino acids: CASSSAGLVDYEQYF. For the CDR3, the DNA is TGTGCCAGCAGTTCAGCGGGACTAGTGGATTACGAGCAGTACTTC.

V gene TRBV5-1 combines with J gene TRBJ1-5; D is possibly TRBD1 (6 bases). The germline gives CDR1 SGHRS, CDR2 YFSETQ. The V and J ends lost 4 bases and 5 bases respectively, with 13 bases between them. This CDR3 is 14 amino acids long. CDR3 bases: TGCGCCAGCAGCCCGACAGGTGGTGATCAGCCCCAGCATTTT. It codes for CASSPTGGDQPQHF.

This clone came up once. V and J are TRBV9 and TRBJ2-1, with 7 positions matching TRBD1. Germline values: CDR1 SGDLS, CDR2 YYNGEE. The CDR3 contains 15 residues. The V gene end was trimmed by 4 bases and the J gene end by 5 bases; junction bases not matched to a gene: 9. DNA for the CDR3: TGTGCCAGCAGCCCTCAAGGGGGCTTGGACAATGAGCAGTTCTTC. Amino acid sequence: CASSPQGGLDNEQFF.

The chain has TRBV6-1 and TRBJ2-7, with D maybe TRBD1 (6 bases). This CDR3 comprises 13 residues. Trimming pared 4 bases from V and 4 bases from J, leaving 11 bases between. CDR1 and CDR2 from the germline V gene are MNHNS and SASEGT. In DNA, the CDR3 is TGTGCCAGCAGTGCCGGGACACAATACGAGCAGTACTTC. It yields the protein CASSAGTQYEQYF.

The chain combines TRBV2 with TRBJ1-1; 8 nucleotides match TRBD1. The CDR3 has 13 residues. The V gene's germline CDR1 is SNHLY and CDR2 FYNNEI. V was clipped by 11 bases and J by 6 bases; unmatched bases: 11. The CDR3 sequence: CAGRQGTIPEAFF. The CDR3 DNA reads TGTGCCGGTCGACAGGGGACTATCCCTGAAGCTTTCTTT.

The chain is built from TRBV19 and TRBJ1-2; TRBD1 matches at 8 bases. CDR1 is LNHDA, CDR2 SQIVND, per germline (reference sequence). V lost 3 bases to trimming and J lost 4 bases; unmatched junction nucleotides: 4. This CDR3 contains 14 residues. Here the CDR3 DNA reads TGTGCCAGTAGTATGGGACAGGATCTCTATGGCTACACCTTC. Amino acids: CASSMGQDLYGYTF.

The CDR3 sequence is CASSFGGWETQYF. For the CDR3, the DNA is TGTGCCAGCAGCTTCGGGGGGTGGGAGACCCAGTACTTC. The rearrangement joins TRBV7-6 to TRBJ2-5, with 7 bases that match TRBD2. The V segment lost 3 bases and the J segment 5 bases; nucleotides outside the gene matches: 3. Per the germline V gene, CDR1 is SGHVS and CDR2 is FNYEAQ. CDR3 length: 13 residues. The variable domain in full, with the rest retrieved from reference TRBV7-6 and TRBJ2-5, is GAGVSQSPRYKVTKRGQDVALRCDPISGHVSLYWYRQALGQGPEFLTYFNYEAQQDKSGLPNDRFSAERPEGSISTLTIQRTEQRDSAMYRCASSFGGWETQYFGPGTRLLVL.

This clone was recorded only once. The chain employs TRBV12-5 and TRBJ2-7, with TRBD2 matching over 12 bases. CDR1 and CDR2 from the germline V gene are LGHNT and FRNRAP. CDR3 size: 14 residues. Germline trimming cut 5 bases from V and 2 bases from J; bases unmatched to any gene: 1. This CDR3 reads CASGPSGGAYEQYF. CDR3 nucleotides: TGTGCTAGTGGTCCTAGCGGGGGGGCCTACGAGCAGTACTTC.

The chain couples TRBV2 to TRBJ2-1; the D is unclear. Germline values: CDR1 SNHLY, CDR2 FYNNEI. The CDR3 totals 14 residues. The V and J ends lost 6 bases and 1 base respectively, with 10 bases between them. Written as DNA, the CDR3 is TGTGCCAGCAGCCCCACCCGGTCCTACAATGAGCAGTTCTTC. Translated, it gives CASSPTRSYNEQFF.